This T cell receptor (beta chain) was sequenced for a study of cytomegalovirus exposure and HLA in healthy donors. A note on this clone: The antigen remains unidentified.

Overall study findings and caveats: A later analysis found that most CMV-associated TCR beta chains appeared HLA-restricted. Earlier results showed most TCR beta V segments being productive about 87% or about 30% of the time. TCR beta V- and J-gene trimming, according to a later analysis, was linked to a missense DCLRE1C variant.

This CDR3 has 11 amino acids. Trimming took 7 bases from V and 5 from J, leaving 8 bases between them. Per the germline V gene, CDR1 is MNHEY and CDR2 is SVGAGI. With 60 Vbeta and 13 Jbeta primers, the PCR was carried out. Measured with immunoSEQ multiplex PCR; TCRdb has only the in-frame clones, and not every one. The sample includes some 180,000 clones, under 85% of them seen just once. This TCR derives from a male donor in good health and CMV-seronegative. Sequencing was performed on PBMCs. V gene TRBV6-5 combines with J gene TRBJ1-2; TRBD1 is a possible D gene (6 bases). The CDR3 protein is CASTTGYGYTF. CDR3 nucleotides: TGTGCCAGCACGACAGGTTATGGCTACACCTTC.